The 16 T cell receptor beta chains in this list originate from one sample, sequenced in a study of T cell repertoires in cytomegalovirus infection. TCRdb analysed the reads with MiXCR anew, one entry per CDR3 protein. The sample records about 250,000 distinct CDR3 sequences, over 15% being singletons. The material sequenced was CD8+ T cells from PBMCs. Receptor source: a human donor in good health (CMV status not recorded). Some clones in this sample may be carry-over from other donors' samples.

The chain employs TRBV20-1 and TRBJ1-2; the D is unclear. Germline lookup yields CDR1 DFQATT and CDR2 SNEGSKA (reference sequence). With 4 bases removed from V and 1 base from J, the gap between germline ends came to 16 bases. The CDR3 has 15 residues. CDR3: CSAKIQEPNNYGYTF. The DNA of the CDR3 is TGCAGTGCTAAGATTCAGGAACCGAATAACTATGGCTACACCTTC.

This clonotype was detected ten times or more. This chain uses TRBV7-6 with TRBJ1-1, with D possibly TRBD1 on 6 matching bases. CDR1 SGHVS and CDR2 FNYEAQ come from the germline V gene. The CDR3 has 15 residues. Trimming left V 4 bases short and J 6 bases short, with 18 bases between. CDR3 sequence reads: CASSSGVQGGSEAFF. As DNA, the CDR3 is TGTGCCAGCAGCTCAGGGGTACAGGGTGGGTCTGAAGCTTTCTTT.

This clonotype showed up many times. CDR3 coding DNA: TGTGCCAGCAGCTTTTCAAACACTGAAGCTTTCTTT. This sequence encodes CASSFSNTEAFF. The chain uses TRBV7-8 and TRBJ1-1; D remains ambiguous. The CDR3 sequence is 12 residues long. V was cut by 3 bases and J by 2 bases, with 4 bases left in between. CDR1 is SGHVS, CDR2 FQNEAQ, per germline.

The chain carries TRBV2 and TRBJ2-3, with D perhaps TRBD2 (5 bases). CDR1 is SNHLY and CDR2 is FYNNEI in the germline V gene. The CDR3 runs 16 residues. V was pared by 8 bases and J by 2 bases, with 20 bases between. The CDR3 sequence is CASLGVSPANTDTQYF. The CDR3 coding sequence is TGTGCCAGCCTCGGGGTTTCCCCGGCTAACACAGATACGCAGTATTTT.

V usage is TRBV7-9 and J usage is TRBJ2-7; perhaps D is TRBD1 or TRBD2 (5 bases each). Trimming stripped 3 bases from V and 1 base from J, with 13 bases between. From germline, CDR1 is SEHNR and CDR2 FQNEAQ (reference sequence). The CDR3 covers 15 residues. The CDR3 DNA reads TGTGCCAGCAGCTTCACCGGGACGGAGTCCTACGAGCAGTACTTC. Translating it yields CASSFTGTESYEQYF.

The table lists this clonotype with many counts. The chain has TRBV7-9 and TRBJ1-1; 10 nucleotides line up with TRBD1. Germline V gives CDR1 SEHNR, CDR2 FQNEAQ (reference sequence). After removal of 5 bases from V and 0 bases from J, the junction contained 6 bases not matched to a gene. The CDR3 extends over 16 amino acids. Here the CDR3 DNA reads TGTGCCAGCAGCCCCCGGGACAGGGGTTTGAACACTGAAGCTTTCTTT. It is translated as CASSPRDRGLNTEAFF.

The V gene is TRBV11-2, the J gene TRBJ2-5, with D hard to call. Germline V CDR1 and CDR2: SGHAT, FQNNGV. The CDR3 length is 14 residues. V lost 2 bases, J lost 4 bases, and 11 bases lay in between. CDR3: CASSLFAVRETQYF. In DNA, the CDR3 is TGTGCCAGCAGCTTATTTGCGGTTCGAGAGACCCAGTACTTC.

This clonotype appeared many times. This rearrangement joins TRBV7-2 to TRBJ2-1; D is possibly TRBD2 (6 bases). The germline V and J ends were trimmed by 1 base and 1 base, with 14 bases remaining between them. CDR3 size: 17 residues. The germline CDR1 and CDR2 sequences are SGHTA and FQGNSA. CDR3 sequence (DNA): TGTGCCAGCAGCTTAGAAGCCAGCGGGCGATCCTACAATGAGCAGTTCTTC. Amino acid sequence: CASSLEASGRSYNEQFF.

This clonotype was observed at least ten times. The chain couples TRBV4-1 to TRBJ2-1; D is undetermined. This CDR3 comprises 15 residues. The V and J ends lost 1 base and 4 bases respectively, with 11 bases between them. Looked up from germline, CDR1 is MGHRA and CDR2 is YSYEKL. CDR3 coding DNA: TGCGCCAGCAGCCAAGTGAAGGAACTATACAATGAGCAGTTCTTC. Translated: CASSQVKELYNEQFF.

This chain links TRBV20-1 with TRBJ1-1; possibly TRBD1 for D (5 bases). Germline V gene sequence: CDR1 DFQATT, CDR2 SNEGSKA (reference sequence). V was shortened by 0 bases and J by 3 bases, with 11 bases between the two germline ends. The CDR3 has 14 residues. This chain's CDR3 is CSARDYLGDTEAFF. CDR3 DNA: TGCAGTGCTAGAGACTACCTAGGGGACACTGAAGCTTTCTTT.

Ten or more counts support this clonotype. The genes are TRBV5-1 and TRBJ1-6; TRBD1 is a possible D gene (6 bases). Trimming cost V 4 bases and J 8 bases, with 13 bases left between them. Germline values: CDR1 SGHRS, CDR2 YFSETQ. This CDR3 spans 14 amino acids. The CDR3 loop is CASSQGGGYSPLHF. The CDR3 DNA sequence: TGCGCCAGCAGCCAAGGGGGAGGGTATTCACCCCTCCACTTT.

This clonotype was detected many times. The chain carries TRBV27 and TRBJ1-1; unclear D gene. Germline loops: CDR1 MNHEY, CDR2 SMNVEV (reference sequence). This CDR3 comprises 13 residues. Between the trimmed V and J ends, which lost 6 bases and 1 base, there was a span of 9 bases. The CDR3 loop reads CASSHTENTEAFF. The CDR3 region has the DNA TGTGCCAGCAGCCATACAGAGAACACTGAAGCTTTCTTT.

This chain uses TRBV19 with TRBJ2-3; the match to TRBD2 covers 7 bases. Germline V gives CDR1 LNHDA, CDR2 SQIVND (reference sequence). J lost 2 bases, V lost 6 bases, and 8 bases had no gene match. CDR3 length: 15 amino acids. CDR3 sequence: CASRNLAAPTDTQYF. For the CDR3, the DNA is TGTGCCAGTAGGAACCTAGCGGCCCCCACAGATACGCAGTATTTT.

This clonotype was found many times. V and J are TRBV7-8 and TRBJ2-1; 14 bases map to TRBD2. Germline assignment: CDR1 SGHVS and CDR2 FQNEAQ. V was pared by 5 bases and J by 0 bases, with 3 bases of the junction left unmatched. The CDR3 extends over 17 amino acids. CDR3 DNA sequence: TGTGCCAGCAGCCGACTAGCGGGGGGGAGCTCCTACAATGAGCAGTTCTTC. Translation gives CASSRLAGGSSYNEQFF.

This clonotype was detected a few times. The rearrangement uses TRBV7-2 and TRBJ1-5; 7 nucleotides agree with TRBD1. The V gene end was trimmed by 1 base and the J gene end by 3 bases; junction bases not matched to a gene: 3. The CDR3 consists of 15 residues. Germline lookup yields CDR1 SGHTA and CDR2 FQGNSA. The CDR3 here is CASSLGDRANQPQHF. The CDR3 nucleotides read TGTGCCAGCAGCTTAGGCGACAGGGCCAATCAGCCCCAGCATTTT.

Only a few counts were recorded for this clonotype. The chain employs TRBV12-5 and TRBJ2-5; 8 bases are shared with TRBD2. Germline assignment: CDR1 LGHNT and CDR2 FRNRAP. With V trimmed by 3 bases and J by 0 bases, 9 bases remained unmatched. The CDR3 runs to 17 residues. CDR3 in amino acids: CASGFYRISGDQETQYF. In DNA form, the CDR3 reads TGTGCTAGTGGTTTCTACCGGATTAGCGGGGACCAAGAGACCCAGTACTTC.